This T cell receptor (beta chain) comes out of a study of early T cells in non-severe SARS-CoV-2 infection. Study context: Unsorted whole-blood RNA was sequenced in bulk, leaving chains unpaired.

Unmatched junction bases numbered 12, after V lost 6 bases and J lost 4 bases. The V gene's germline CDR1 is WNHNN and CDR2 SYGVQD (reference sequence). This CDR3 comprises 16 residues. This clonotype was seen repeatedly, ten times or more. What it binds is not known. A single record per CDR3 protein comes from TCRdb applying MiXCR to the 5' RACE reads. The table includes 40,000 to 50,000 distinct CDR3 sequences, over 10% detected once. Study findings and constraints: Matches to VDJdb favored anti-spike CD8 responses and missed private and CD4 specificities.

Sequenced: whole blood. The sequence derives from an adult who was a healthcare worker with PCR-confirmed SARS-CoV-2 infection or an uninfected control (not recorded which). J is TRBJ2-1 and V is TRBV10-1, with TRBD2 matching 7 bases. CDR3 residues: CASRAGTGGPYNEQFF. Written as DNA, the CDR3 is TGCGCCAGCAGAGCCGGGACGGGAGGACCGTACAATGAGCAGTTCTTC.